The clone carrying this T cell receptor beta chain was seen a few times. Its target is unknown. V was pared by 3 bases and J by 2 bases, with 12 bases between. The CDR3 is 15 residues long. Germline loops: CDR1 SGHTS, CDR2 YDEGEE. These data originate in a study of T cells in Graves' hyperthyroidism and ophthalmopathy. Study-wide context: Before any treatment, at initial diagnosis, peripheral blood was collected.

TCR beta CDR3 regions were amplified from RNA transcripts. During a first-round RT-PCR of the TCR CDR3, the HTBI primer set was used. TCRdb passed the multiplex PCR reads through MiXCR, listing each CDR3 protein once. The table lists 750,000 to 950,000 distinct CDR3 sequences, more than 30% of them singletons. Study-level points and caveats: The majority of expanded thyroid clonotypes above 0.001 also appeared in blood.

V is TRBV5-8 and J is TRBJ1-5; D ambiguous. The clonotype comes from a man aged 18 to 35 with Graves' hyperthyroidism. The material sequenced was blood. CDR3 sequence: CASSSTPHGNQPQHF. The CDR3 coding sequence is TGTGCCAGCAGCTCGACACCGCACGGCAATCAGCCCCAGCATTTT.